Following are 16 T cell receptor beta chains from one sample sequenced in a study of blood T cells in healthy people across ages. Using a J-beta primer mix together with a sample-barcoded 5' primer, a second PCR was run for roughly 6 to 11 cycles. TCRdb redid the calling of the 5' RACE reads with MiXCR, one entry per CDR3 protein. Counted here are some 730,000 distinct CDR3 sequences, over 20% occurring once; the ten biggest clones make up around 21%. Sequencing was performed on blood. Receptor source: a man aged 70 or older in good health.

The V call is TRBV12-3 or TRBV12-4, the J call TRBJ2-1; 12 nucleotides line up with TRBD2. Trimming cost V 6 bases and J 4 bases; bases outside gene matches: 4. The CDR3 is 15 residues long. CDR3 nucleotide sequence: TGTGCCAGCAGATCAGGACTAGCGGGGTACAATGAGCAGTTCTTC. It translates to CASRSGLAGYNEQFF.

This clonotype was recorded a few times. The gene calls are TRBV5-1 and TRBJ1-2; D gene uncertain. The germline CDR1 and CDR2 sequences are SGHRS and YFSETQ. The length of the CDR3 is 15 residues. V was trimmed by 4 bases and J by 0 bases, leaving 13 bases between them. This chain's CDR3 is CASSDTASPNYGYTF. Here the CDR3 DNA reads TGCGCCAGCAGCGACACAGCATCGCCTAACTATGGCTACACCTTC.

This clonotype was counted between two and nine times. The V gene is TRBV29-1, the J gene TRBJ2-7; D is possibly TRBD1 (6 bases). CDR1 is SQVTM, CDR2 ANQGSEA, per germline. The CDR3 consists of 13 residues. V lost 7 bases to trimming and J lost 0 bases, with 13 bases between them. DNA for the CDR3: TGCAGCGCTAGGAAAGGGGGCTCCTACGAGCAGTACTTC. Translating gives CSARKGGSYEQYF.

The table lists this clonotype with a few counts. V is TRBV24-1 and J is TRBJ2-3, with D possibly called TRBD1 or TRBD2 (7 bases each). V gave up 2 bases and J gave up 3 bases, with 14 bases separating them. Germline V gives CDR1 KGHDR, CDR2 SFDVKD. CDR3 length equals 16 residues. The CDR3 sequence: CATSDSHRGGTDTQYF. The CDR3 DNA reads TGTGCCACCAGTGATTCCCACAGGGGAGGGACAGATACGCAGTATTTT.

The sample holds a few counts of this clonotype. The chain combines TRBV6-4 with TRBJ2-5, with 9 bases fitting TRBD1. The end of the DNA is better explained by TRBJ2-1, so the J call may be wrong. The germline CDR1 and CDR2 sequences are MRHNA and SNTAGT. The CDR3 consists of 14 residues. CDR3: CASSEDRGRSEQFF. CDR3 in DNA: TGTGCCAGCAGTGAGGACAGGGGAAGGAGTGAGCAGTTCTTC.

This rearrangement joins TRBV12-3 or TRBV12-4 to TRBJ2-1; 11 bases align to TRBD2. V lost 6 bases, J lost 0 bases, and 10 bases stayed unmatched. This CDR3 comprises 18 residues. Here the CDR3 DNA reads TGTGCCAGCAGACTCGGACTAGCGGGTACCTCCTCCTACAATGAGCAGTTCTTC. This sequence encodes CASRLGLAGTSSYNEQFF.

This clonotype was recorded a few times. CDR3 amino acids: CASSLTSGDLYTEAFF. In nucleotides, the CDR3 is TGTGCCAGCAGTTTGACGTCAGGCGATCTATACACTGAAGCTTTCTTT. This chain links TRBV12-3 or TRBV12-4 with TRBJ1-1; D is undetermined. The CDR3 is 16 amino acids. Trimming left V 3 bases short and J 3 bases short, with 17 bases between.

This clonotype has only a few counts. This chain joins TRBV7-9 and TRBJ2-1, with D unresolved. The CDR3 has 15 residues. Trimming shortened V by 5 bases and J by 4 bases, and 15 bases separated the two germline ends. Germline lookup yields CDR1 SEHNR and CDR2 FQNEAQ (reference sequence). The CDR3 nucleotides are TGTGCCAGCAGCAGTATAGGAACGAGATACAATGAGCAGTTCTTC. It yields the protein CASSSIGTRYNEQFF.

This clonotype was counted only a few times. The chain has TRBV2 and TRBJ2-1; D possibly corresponds to TRBD1 (6 bases). Germline CDR1 is SNHLY and CDR2 is FYNNEI. This CDR3 has 15 residues. The ends were cut back, 6 bases at V and 0 bases at J, with 12 bases in the middle. The CDR3 here is CASRNRAFSYNEQFF. The CDR3 region has the DNA TGTGCCAGCAGGAACAGGGCTTTCTCCTACAATGAGCAGTTCTTC.

This chain uses TRBV5-1 with TRBJ2-3, with TRBD2 matching 12 bases. CDR3 length: 19 amino acids. V shed 0 bases, J shed 4 bases, and the junction held 12 bases outside the gene matches. Germline-derived CDR1 and CDR2 are SGHRS and YFSETQ. CDR3 residues: CASSLAPLTSGRFADTQYF. DNA of the CDR3: TGCGCCAGCAGCTTGGCCCCATTAACTAGCGGGAGGTTCGCAGATACGCAGTATTTT.

This clonotype was detected only a few times. This rearrangement joins TRBV29-1 to TRBJ2-2, with D possibly being TRBD2 (6 bases). Trimming stripped 6 bases from V and 5 bases from J, with 19 bases between. This CDR3 comprises 15 residues. Germline loops: CDR1 SQVTM, CDR2 ANQGSEA. CDR3 sequence reads: CSVKVTGVTTGELFF. CDR3 DNA: TGCAGCGTCAAAGTGACGGGAGTAACGACCGGGGAGCTGTTTTTT.

The table lists this clonotype with a few counts. This chain uses TRBV9 with TRBJ1-3; D is unclear. V gave up 2 bases and J gave up 5 bases, with 11 bases separating them. The CDR3 length is 14 residues. In germline, CDR1 is SGDLS, CDR2 YYNGEE. CDR3 loop: CASSVLASRNTIYF. CDR3 DNA: TGTGCCAGCAGCGTTTTAGCCAGCAGAAACACCATATATTTT.

V usage is TRBV23-1 and J usage is TRBJ2-5, with D maybe TRBD1 (5 bases). The J call may be wrong; the DNA end is better matched by TRBJ2-7. TRBV23-1 counts as an open reading frame of uncertain function. There are 15 residues in the CDR3. CDR3: CASSHRTGSSYEQYF. CDR3 sequence (DNA): TGCGCCAGCAGTCATAGAACAGGTAGCTCCTACGAGCAGTACTTC.

V usage is TRBV6-5 and J usage is TRBJ2-3; TRBD2 aligns across 7 bases. The germline V gene has CDR1 MNHEY and CDR2 SVGAGI. The CDR3 contains 14 residues. The junction had 3 bases not matched to a gene; V was cut back by 6 bases and J by 0 bases. DNA for the CDR3: TGTGCCAGCAGGAGACTAGCTAGCACAGATACGCAGTATTTT. Translated: CASRRLASTDTQYF.

This sequence joins TRBV12-3 or TRBV12-4 and TRBJ2-5; unclear D gene. The CDR3 totals 13 residues. Trimming removed 8 bases at V and 5 bases at J, with 15 bases between. The CDR3 is CASVGLRSETQYF. DNA of the CDR3: TGTGCCAGCGTTGGGCTTAGGTCCGAGACCCAGTACTTC.

This clonotype was observed a single time. The chain has TRBV29-1 and TRBJ2-5; D remains unclear. CDR1 and CDR2 (germline): SQVTM, ANQGSEA. V dropped 7 bases and J dropped 9 bases, with 18 bases sitting between them. This CDR3 is 12 amino acids long. CDR3 nucleotides: TGCAGCGGGTTTGGGCAGAAGAGGTCCCAGTACTTC. It yields the protein CSGFGQKRSQYF.